This T cell receptor (beta chain) derives from a study of blood T cell repertoires in COVID-19. Trimming pared 4 bases from V and 3 bases from J, leaving 15 bases between. The CDR3 consists of 15 residues. Germline values: CDR1 MNHEY, CDR2 SVGAGI. Original data processing: Reference gene primers were amplified, and this amplification served to estimate nucleated cell counts. The method was immunoSEQ multiplex PCR; TCRdb's version includes in-frame clones alone and lacks a portion of them. V and J calls and clone size are given by that table; D and trimming were obtained from the DNA. The sample carries about 300,000 clones, roughly 89% recorded once. Clinical history reported by participants formed the basis on which cohorts were assigned. Recovery meant two consecutive negative NP/OP PCR tests, professional clearance, or resolved symptoms.

The source is a middle-aged woman who had recovered from COVID-19. This chain uses TRBV6-5 with TRBJ1-1; TRBD1 is a possible D gene (6 bases). Material: PBMCs or T cells enriched from blood (not recorded which). The CDR3, as DNA: TGTGCCAGCAGTTCGTGGCTGGGGGCACACACTGAAGCTTTCTTT. Its translation: CASSSWLGAHTEAFF.